These T cell receptor beta chains were read from a single sample in a study of beta chain features in type 1 diabetes. Measured with immunoSEQ multiplex PCR; TCRdb has only the in-frame clones, and not every one. The profile shows roughly 260,000 clones, around 21% of them singletons. Sequenced: naive CD4+ T cells from blood. The receptors were sampled from a woman aged 40 to 50 with type 1 diabetes. The CDR3 runs from the conserved cysteine through the conserved F or W. Not all rows give a size; the values are once, few, many and, for expanded clones, a class.

NA,TRBV27,TRBJ2-1,CASSLWGGGGGSYNEQFF
NA,TRBV2,TRBJ1-6,CASRKIGTDNSPLHF
few,TRBV18,TRBJ2-3,CASSPILAGGTDTQYF
NA,TRBV6-6,TRBJ2-3,CASSYSQGPDTQYF
few,TRBV19,TRBJ2-1,CASSAHTGNEQFF
few,TRBV7-2,TRBJ2-5,CASSLAAGGRETQYF
few,TRBV4-3,TRBJ2-7,CASSQDPQAPYEQYF
NA,TRBV28,TRBJ1-5,CASSSGGVKHF
NA,TRBV5-1,TRBJ2-3,CASRPGTGSTDTQYF
NA,TRBV7-2,TRBJ2-7,CASSRSTGGTHEQYF
NA,TRBV7-2,TRBJ1-6,CASSLGESPLHF
few,TRBV4-2,TRBJ2-3,CASSQEGASTDTQYF
NA,TRBV5-1,TRBJ2-1,CASSSGRFRVF
NA,TRBV5-1,TRBJ1-4,CASSFGQGDEKLFF